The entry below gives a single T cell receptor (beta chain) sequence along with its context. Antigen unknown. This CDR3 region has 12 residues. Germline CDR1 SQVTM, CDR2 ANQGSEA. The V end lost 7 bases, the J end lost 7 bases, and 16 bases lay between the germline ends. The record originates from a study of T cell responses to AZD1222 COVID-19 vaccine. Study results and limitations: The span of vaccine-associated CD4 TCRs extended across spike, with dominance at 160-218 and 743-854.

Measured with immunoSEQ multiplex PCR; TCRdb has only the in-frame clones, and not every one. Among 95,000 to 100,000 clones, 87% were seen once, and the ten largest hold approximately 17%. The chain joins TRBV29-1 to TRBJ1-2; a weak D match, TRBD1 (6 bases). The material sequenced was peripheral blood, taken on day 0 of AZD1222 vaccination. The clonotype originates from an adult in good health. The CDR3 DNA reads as TGCAGCGCCGTTGGGGGGCGGTCTGGCTACACCTTC. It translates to CSAVGGRSGYTF.